This entry describes one TCR beta chain. Its antigen is unidentified. These data originate in a study of cytomegalovirus exposure and HLA in healthy donors. This table comes from immunoSEQ multiplex PCR, and its TCRdb copy is limited to in-frame clones, with some not included. The sample has 260,000 or so clones; about 86% are singletons. Study-wide results and limits: Cytomegalovirus association was assigned to some 160 TCR beta chains.

This CDR3 is 13 amino acids long. Trimming removed 5 bases at V and 5 bases at J, with 13 bases between. The V gene's germline CDR1 is SGHVS and CDR2 FQNEAQ. This receptor was taken from a man between 18 and 35 years old in good health and CMV-seronegative. The chain is built from TRBV7-8 and TRBJ2-7; D might be TRBD1 (6 bases). What was sequenced was PBMCs. CDR3 region: CASSLETGDEQYF. The CDR3 DNA reads TGTGCCAGCAGCCTCGAGACAGGCGACGAGCAGTACTTC.